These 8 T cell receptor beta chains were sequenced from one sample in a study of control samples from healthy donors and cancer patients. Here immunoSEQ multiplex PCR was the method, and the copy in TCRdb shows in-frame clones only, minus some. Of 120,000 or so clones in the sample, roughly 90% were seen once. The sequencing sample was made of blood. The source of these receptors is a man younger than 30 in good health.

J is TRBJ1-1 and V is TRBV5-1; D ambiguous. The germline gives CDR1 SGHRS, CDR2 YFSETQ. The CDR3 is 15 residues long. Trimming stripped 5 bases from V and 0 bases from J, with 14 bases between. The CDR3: CASRVVLAMNTEAFF. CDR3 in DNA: TGCGCCAGCAGGGTGGTACTGGCAATGAACACTGAAGCTTTCTTT.

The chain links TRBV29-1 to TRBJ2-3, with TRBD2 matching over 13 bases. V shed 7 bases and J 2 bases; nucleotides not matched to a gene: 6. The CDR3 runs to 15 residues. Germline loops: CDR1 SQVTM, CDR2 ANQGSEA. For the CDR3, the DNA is TGCAGCGCCGGGACTAGCGGGGCCCCCACAGATACGCAGTATTTT. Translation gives CSAGTSGAPTDTQYF.

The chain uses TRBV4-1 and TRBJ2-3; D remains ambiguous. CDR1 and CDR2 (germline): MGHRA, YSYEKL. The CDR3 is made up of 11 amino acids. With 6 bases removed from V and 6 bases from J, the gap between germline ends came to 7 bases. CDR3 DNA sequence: TGCGCCAGCAGTTTTAGGGATACGCAGTATTTT. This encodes CASSFRDTQYF.

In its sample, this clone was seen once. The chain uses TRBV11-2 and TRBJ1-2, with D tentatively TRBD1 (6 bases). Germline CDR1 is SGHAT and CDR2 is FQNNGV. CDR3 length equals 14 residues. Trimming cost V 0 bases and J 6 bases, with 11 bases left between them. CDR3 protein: CASSLDRAGDGYTF. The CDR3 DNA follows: TGTGCCAGCAGCTTAGATAGGGCAGGGGATGGCTACACCTTC.

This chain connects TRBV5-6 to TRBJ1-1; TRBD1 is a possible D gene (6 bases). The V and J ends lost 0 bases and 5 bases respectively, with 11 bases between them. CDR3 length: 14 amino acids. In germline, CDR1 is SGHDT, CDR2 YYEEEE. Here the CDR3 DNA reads TGTGCCAGCAGCTTGGTAGTGGGGGCGACTGAAGCTTTCTTT. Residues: CASSLVVGATEAFF.

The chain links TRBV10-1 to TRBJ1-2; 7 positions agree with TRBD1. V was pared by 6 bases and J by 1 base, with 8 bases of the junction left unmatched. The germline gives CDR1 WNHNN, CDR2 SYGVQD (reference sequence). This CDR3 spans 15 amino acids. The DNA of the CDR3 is TGCGCCAGCAGAACCGGGGCAGGGGGTAACTATGGCTACACCTTC. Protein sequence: CASRTGAGGNYGYTF.

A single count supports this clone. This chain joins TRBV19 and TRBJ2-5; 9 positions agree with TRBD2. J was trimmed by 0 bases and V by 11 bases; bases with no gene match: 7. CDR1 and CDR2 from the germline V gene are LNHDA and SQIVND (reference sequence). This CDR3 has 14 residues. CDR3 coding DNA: TGTGCCTCGAGCGGGGGGTTGTACCAAGAGACCCAGTACTTC. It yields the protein CASSGGLYQETQYF. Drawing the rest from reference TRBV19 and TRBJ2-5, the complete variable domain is DGGITQSPKYLFRKEGQNVTLSCEQNLNHDAMYWYRQDPGQGLRLIYYSQIVNDFQKGDIAEGYSVSREKKESFPLTVTSAQKNPTAFYLCASSGGLYQETQYFGPGTRLLVL.

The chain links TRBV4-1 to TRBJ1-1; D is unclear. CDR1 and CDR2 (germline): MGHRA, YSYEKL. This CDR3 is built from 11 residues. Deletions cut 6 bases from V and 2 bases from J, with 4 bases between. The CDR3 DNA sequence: TGCGCCAGCAGGGAAAACACTGAAGCTTTCTTT. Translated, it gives CASRENTEAFF.